The rows below give T cell receptor beta chains drawn from one sample of a study of T cell responses to AZD1222 COVID-19 vaccine. Assay used: immunoSEQ multiplex PCR; TCRdb lists only in-frame clones, some missing. The table lists around 200,000 clones, 88% of them singletons. Sample: peripheral blood, taken on day 0 of AZD1222 vaccination. The source of these receptors is an adult in good health. CDR3s include the opening cysteine and the closing phenylalanine or tryptophan. Each record gives: CDR3 DNA, CDR3 protein, J gene, V gene, D gene. A D gene is named only where the DNA matches it firmly.

TGTGCCAGCAGGGTGGACAGAGGAGGCTACACCTTC CASRVDRGGYTF TRBJ1-2 TRBV6-5 .
TGCGCCAGCAGCTTGGCCTACCGATTGGGAGAGTTCTTC CASSLAYRLGEFF TRBJ2-1 TRBV5-1 .
TGTGCCAGCAGTTCGACAGTCTATGGCTACACCTTC CASSSTVYGYTF TRBJ1-2 TRBV28 .
TGTGCCAGCACTGGGACGGTCAACACTGAAGCTTTCTTT CASTGTVNTEAFF TRBJ1-1 TRBV28 .
TGTGCCAGCAGCTTAGACGTAGCGACGCAGTATTTT CASSLDVATQYF TRBJ2-3 TRBV7-9 .
TGTGCCAGCAGTTTCAGGGGGATAGAGACCCAGTACTTC CASSFRGIETQYF TRBJ2-5 TRBV12-3/TRBV12-4 TRBD1
TGTGCCAGCAGCTTCCGCCTGGCAGGGGGCTTTGACACCGGGGAGCTGTTTTTT CASSFRLAGGFDTGELFF TRBJ2-2 TRBV11-2 TRBD1
TGTGCCATCCACAGGGTCAGCACTGAAGCTTTCTTT CAIHRVSTEAFF TRBJ1-1 TRBV28 .
TGTGCCACCACCGCAGAGTTCACGGTGAACACTGAAGCTTTCTTT CATTAEFTVNTEAFF TRBJ1-1 TRBV15 .
TGTGCCTGGAGTGTACGAGGTCCGGGGAAACTAGCCAAAAACATTCAGTACTTC CAWSVRGPGKLAKNIQYF TRBJ2-4 TRBV30 .